There are a few counts of the clone carrying this T cell receptor beta chain. Its target is not known. This sample was included in a study of cytomegalovirus exposure and HLA in healthy donors. Whole-study findings and limits: V- and J-gene trimming of TCR beta was linked (in a later analysis) to a missense DCLRE1C variant.

Trimming removed 4 bases from V and 2 bases from J, with 14 bases in between. The CDR3 length is 15 residues. Germline lookup yields CDR1 WSHSY and CDR2 SAAADI. PCR employed 60 Vbeta and 13 Jbeta primers. TCRdb's table, derived via immunoSEQ multiplex PCR, lists solely in-frame clones and lacks some. The data show fewer than 200,000 clones, about 13% seen once. The chain carries TRBV10-2 and TRBJ1-1; possible D gene TRBD1, 5 bases. This receptor was identified in a man between 50 and 59 years old in good health and CMV-seropositive. The sequencing sample was made of PBMCs. The CDR3 DNA follows: TGCGCCAGCAGTGCCACAGGCCGGGCAAACACTGAAGCTTTCTTT. As protein: CASSATGRANTEAFF.